A single sample is the source of the 24 T cell receptor beta chains below, sequenced in a study of T cells in Graves' hyperthyroidism and ophthalmopathy. TCR beta CDR3 region amplification was performed from RNA transcripts. The TCR CDR3 first-round RT-PCR relied on the HTBI primer set. TCRdb reanalysed the multiplex PCR reads using MiXCR and keeps one entry per CDR3 protein. The sample holds over 650,000 distinct CDR3 sequences, roughly 15% seen once. Sequences were obtained from blood. All receptors derive from a man younger than 30 with Graves' hyperthyroidism.

This clonotype was counted a single time. The gene calls are TRBV10-3 and TRBJ1-2; D possibly corresponds to TRBD1 (5 bases). This CDR3 contains 14 residues. Trimming took 6 bases from V and 8 from J, leaving 19 bases between them. In germline, CDR1 is ENHRY, CDR2 SYGVKD. In DNA, the CDR3 is TGTGCCATCAGGGGGGTTAGTTCGGGCGTAGGCTACACCTTC. Translated, it gives CAIRGVSSGVGYTF.

The table lists this clonotype with many counts. J is TRBJ1-5 and V is TRBV28; no clear D. CDR1 and CDR2 (germline): MDHEN, SYDVKM. Trimming removed 1 base at V and 2 bases at J, with 12 bases between. The CDR3 runs 16 residues. The chain's CDR3 is CASSLSYVVGNQPQHF. The CDR3 region has the DNA TGTGCCAGCAGTTTATCTTATGTGGTGGGCAATCAGCCCCAGCATTTT.

This clonotype was seen many times. The chain links TRBV20-1 to TRBJ2-5, with D possibly TRBD1 on 5 matching bases. The CDR3 totals 15 residues. Trimming removed 0 bases at V and 5 bases at J, with 16 bases between. Germline V lookup: CDR1 DFQATT, CDR2 SNEGSKA (reference sequence). Here the CDR3 DNA reads TGCAGTGCTAGAGATACAGGCTTTTCCGGGGAGACCCAGTACTTC. It codes for CSARDTGFSGETQYF.

In this sample, this clonotype turned up many times. The rearrangement joins TRBV7-9 to TRBJ2-5; TRBD1 might be the D (6 bases). Trimming left V 4 bases short and J 4 bases short, with 10 bases between. This CDR3 is 13 amino acids long. Germline V lookup: CDR1 SEHNR, CDR2 FQNEAQ (reference sequence). The CDR3 DNA reads TGTGCCAGCAGCTATGCAGGGGTAGAGACCCAGTACTTC. Translation: CASSYAGVETQYF.

This clonotype has only a few counts. CDR3 sequence: CASTTRVEAFF. The DNA of the CDR3 is TGTGCCAGTACCACAAGAGTTGAAGCTTTCTTT. The chain has TRBV19 and TRBJ1-1; D gene unclear. Germline CDR1 and CDR2: LNHDA and SQIVND (reference sequence). V lost 7 bases and J 7 bases, leaving 10 bases between the germline ends. The CDR3 runs to 11 residues. The full variable domain, its missing parts supplied by reference TRBV19 and TRBJ1-1, is DGGITQSPKYLFRKEGQNVTLSCEQNLNHDAMYWYRQDPGQGLRLIYYSQIVNDFQKGDIAEGYSVSREKKESFPLTVTSAQKNPTAFYLCASTTRVEAFFGQGTRLTVV.

This clonotype was seen ten or more times. The V gene is TRBV12-3 or TRBV12-4, the J gene TRBJ2-7; D tentatively fits TRBD1 or TRBD2 (5 bases each). Trimming removed 3 bases at V and 9 bases at J, with 9 bases between. The CDR3 has 11 residues. The CDR3 bases are TGTGCCAGCAGTTTTTCGGGGCCGCAGTACTTC. Translated: CASSFSGPQYF.

The CDR3 coding sequence is TGTGCCTGGAATGGAGTCAGGGGGGCCGGGGAGCTGTTTTTT. Its translation: CAWNGVRGAGELFF. The chain employs TRBV30 and TRBJ2-2; D possibly corresponds to TRBD1 (7 bases). The CDR3 spans 14 residues. The V end was cut by 4 bases, the J end by 6 bases, with 15 bases between. Germline CDR1 reads GTSNPN; CDR2 reads SVGIG (reference sequence).

This clonotype has more than one count but fewer than ten. The V call is TRBV4-1, the J call TRBJ2-1; D might be TRBD2 (5 bases). The V gene lost 5 bases and the J gene lost 3 bases, with 14 bases spanning the gap. Germline V CDR1 and CDR2: MGHRA, YSYEKL. CDR3 length equals 15 residues. The CDR3 bases are TGCGCCAGCAGCTCTCTCGTTCGGGGCTACAATGAGCAGTTCTTC. Residues: CASSSLVRGYNEQFF.

The CDR3 DNA follows: TGCGCCAGCAGCCATTTAGCTGACGGTGCCTACGAGCAGTACTTC. Translated, it gives CASSHLADGAYEQYF. This rearrangement joins TRBV4-1 to TRBJ2-7; D uncertain. In germline, CDR1 is MGHRA, CDR2 YSYEKL. The CDR3 loop spans 15 amino acids. V was clipped by 3 bases and J by 2 bases, with 14 bases between them.

This chain uses TRBV6-9 with TRBJ2-2; D remains ambiguous. V was shortened by 4 bases and J by 13 bases, with 16 bases between the two germline ends. Germline V gives CDR1 MNHGY, CDR2 SVAAGI. The CDR3 extends over 13 amino acids. For the CDR3, the DNA is TGTGCCAGCAGTTGGACCCCTTTAGGTTGGCTGTTTTTT. Protein sequence: CASSWTPLGWLFF.

This clonotype came up many times. The chain couples TRBV2 to TRBJ1-5; unclear D gene. V lost 4 bases and J 9 bases, leaving 16 bases between the germline ends. Germline V CDR1 and CDR2: SNHLY, FYNNEI. The length of the CDR3 is 14 residues. The CDR3 region is CASSGLGLMRPQHF. As DNA, the CDR3 is TGTGCCAGCAGTGGGTTGGGATTAATGCGGCCCCAGCATTTT.

The chain couples TRBV20-1 to TRBJ2-7, with D hard to call. CDR3 length: 14 residues. V gave up 3 bases and J gave up 5 bases, with 17 bases separating them. Germline V gene data show CDR1 as DFQATT and CDR2 as SNEGSKA (reference sequence). The chain's CDR3 is CSASSLEVIHEQYF. In nucleotides, the CDR3 is TGCAGTGCTAGTTCCCTCGAGGTAATCCACGAGCAGTACTTC.

This clonotype has only a few counts. V is TRBV12-3 or TRBV12-4 and J is TRBJ2-7; 14 bases match TRBD2. V was clipped by 6 bases and J by 0 bases; unmatched bases: 7. The CDR3 runs 17 residues. CDR3 DNA sequence: TGTGCCAGCAGCTCGACTAGCGGGAGGGACAGCTCCTACGAGCAGTACTTC. Residues: CASSSTSGRDSSYEQYF.

This clonotype was found a few times. The rearrangement links TRBV12-3 or TRBV12-4 to TRBJ2-2; 8 bases are a match to TRBD2. The CDR3 spans 18 residues. V lost 5 bases, J lost 4 bases, and 15 bases stayed unmatched. The CDR3 DNA reads TGTGCCAGCAGTCCCAGGTCCCCCGGGAGGGACCTCACCGGGGAGCTGTTTTTT. The encoded protein is CASSPRSPGRDLTGELFF.

This clonotype was detected a few times. The chain carries TRBV6-1 and TRBJ2-1; no firm D call. V gave up 5 bases and J gave up 8 bases, with 19 bases separating them. Germline CDR1 is MNHNS and CDR2 is SASEGT. The CDR3 runs 15 residues. CDR3 bases: TGTGCCAGCAGTTTTCCTCCGGGTTCTATGGATGAGCAGTTCTTC. This translates into CASSFPPGSMDEQFF.

The V call is TRBV5-1, the J call TRBJ1-5, with 7 nucleotides matching TRBD1. Per germline, CDR1 SGHRS and CDR2 YFSETQ. The CDR3 sequence is 16 residues long. Losses at the gene ends were 0 bases for V and 2 bases for J; bases not matched to a gene: 5. CDR3 bases: TGCGCCAGCAGCTTGGGACAGGGCAGTGGCAATCAGCCCCAGCATTTT. Its protein is CASSLGQGSGNQPQHF.

This clonotype came up many times. The rearrangement joins TRBV7-8 to TRBJ2-1; 10 nucleotides line up with TRBD2. CDR1 is SGHVS and CDR2 is FQNEAQ in the germline V gene. The CDR3 contains 16 residues. The V and J ends lost 4 bases and 5 bases, in that order; junction bases with no gene match: 8. CDR3 residues: CASSYKRTSGDNEQFF. The DNA for the CDR3 is TGTGCCAGCAGCTATAAAAGGACTAGCGGCGACAATGAGCAGTTCTTC.

V gene TRBV6-1 combines with J gene TRBJ2-1; possibly TRBD2 for D (5 bases). CDR3 length equals 12 residues. Trimming took 2 bases from V and 15 from J, leaving 14 bases between them. CDR1 is MNHNS and CDR2 is SASEGT in the germline V gene. DNA for the CDR3: TGTGCCAGCAGTGAAATCGGTGGCGGAGGGTTCTTC. Translating gives CASSEIGGGGFF.

V and J are TRBV7-9 and TRBJ2-7; perhaps D is TRBD1 or TRBD2 (5 bases each). The germline V and J ends were trimmed by 2 bases and 2 bases, with 13 bases remaining between them. This CDR3 is 15 amino acids long. The germline gives CDR1 SEHNR, CDR2 FQNEAQ (reference sequence). CDR3 sequence reads: CASSLTRDGAYEQYF. DNA of the CDR3: TGTGCCAGCAGCTTAACCCGGGACGGAGCCTACGAGCAGTACTTC. Supplemented by reference TRBV7-9 and TRBJ2-7, the full variable domain reads DTGVSQNPRHKITKRGQNVTFRCDPISEHNRLYWYRQTLGQGPEFLTYFQNEAQLEKSRLLSDRFSAERPKGSFSTLEIQRTEQGDSAMYLCASSLTRDGAYEQYFGPGTRLTVT.

J is TRBJ1-5 and V is TRBV2; 8 nucleotides line up with TRBD1. The V and J ends lost 8 bases and 10 bases, in that order; junction bases with no gene match: 10. Germline V gene sequence: CDR1 SNHLY, CDR2 FYNNEI. The CDR3 spans 13 residues. The CDR3 loop is CASVPGQDPPQHF. As DNA, the CDR3 is TGTGCCAGCGTACCGGGACAGGACCCCCCCCAGCATTTT.

The chain couples TRBV18 to TRBJ2-7, with 8 bases fitting TRBD2. In germline, CDR1 is KGHSH, CDR2 LQKENI. The length of the CDR3 is 14 residues. V was clipped by 3 bases and J by 6 bases; unmatched bases: 7. The chain's CDR3 is CASSPGTSWFEQYF. For the CDR3, the DNA is TGTGCCAGCTCACCCGGGACTAGTTGGTTCGAGCAGTACTTC.

In this sample, this clonotype turned up a few times. The chain carries TRBV2 and TRBJ1-5; D is unresolved. Germline V gene sequence: CDR1 SNHLY, CDR2 FYNNEI. The CDR3 loop spans 13 amino acids. Trimming cost V 6 bases and J 2 bases, with 8 bases left between them. The CDR3 DNA follows: TGTGCCAGCAGAGGGTGGGGCAATCAGCCCCAGCATTTT. This sequence encodes CASRGWGNQPQHF.

This clonotype was observed a few times. The V gene is TRBV30, the J gene TRBJ1-6; D gene unclear. V shed 6 bases and J shed 2 bases, with 11 bases lying between them. This CDR3 has 14 amino acids. The germline V gene encodes CDR1 GTSNPN and CDR2 SVGIG (reference sequence). CDR3 amino acids: CACRRTAYNSPLHF. CDR3 sequence (DNA): TGTGCCTGTAGGCGGACCGCCTATAATTCACCCCTCCACTTT.

This clonotype has just a few counts. The chain joins TRBV20-1 to TRBJ2-3; 11 bases are a match to TRBD2. CDR1 and CDR2 (germline): DFQATT, SNEGSKA (reference sequence). Losses at the gene ends were 6 bases for V and 3 bases for J; bases not matched to a gene: 11. The CDR3 is made up of 16 amino acids. In nucleotides, the CDR3 is TGCAGTGCCAATATTGGTTGGACTAGCGGGACAGATACGCAGTATTTT. This translates into CSANIGWTSGTDTQYF.